Below, 21 T cell receptor beta chains from the same sample are listed, as sequenced in a study of T cells after yellow fever vaccination. TCRdb re-called the 5' RACE reads through MiXCR, storing one row per CDR3 protein. The sample holds around 100,000 distinct CDR3 sequences, 6.5% to 9% seen once. This specimen was CD8+ T cells sorted from PBMCs, taken 45 days after the yellow fever booster vaccination. The receptors were sampled from a man aged 30 to 45 who received the YFV17D yellow fever vaccine.

This clonotype was seen many times. This chain uses TRBV29-1 with TRBJ2-2; maybe TRBD2 (5 bases). The V end was cut by 8 bases, the J end by 5 bases, with 12 bases between. Germline V gives CDR1 SQVTM, CDR2 ANQGSEA. CDR3 length: 12 amino acids. The CDR3 DNA follows: TGCAGCTCCAGGACTCAGACCGGGGAGCTGTTTTTT. Its protein is CSSRTQTGELFF.

This clonotype was observed at least ten times. The CDR3 loop reads CASSLLVQGAYEQYF. CDR3 nucleotides: TGTGCCAGCAGCTTGCTGGTACAGGGGGCCTACGAGCAGTACTTC. The gene calls are TRBV7-2 and TRBJ2-7; 8 bases fit TRBD1. V shed 3 bases, J shed 2 bases, and the junction held 6 bases outside the gene matches. The CDR3 is 15 amino acids. The V gene's germline CDR1 is SGHTA and CDR2 FQGNSA.

Ten or more counts support this clonotype. The gene calls are TRBV20-1 and TRBJ2-1; D is undetermined. V was trimmed by 0 bases and J by 10 bases, leaving 10 bases between them. The CDR3 runs 12 residues. Germline CDR1 DFQATT, CDR2 SNEGSKA (reference sequence). The CDR3 DNA follows: TGCAGTGCTAGAGAGGGATTAGGGGAGCAGTTCTTC. Protein: CSAREGLGEQFF.

This clonotype was counted at least ten times. This chain joins TRBV5-1 and TRBJ2-1; D is possibly TRBD1 (5 bases). V dropped 0 bases and J dropped 0 bases, with 7 bases sitting between them. Germline CDR1 and CDR2: SGHRS and YFSETQ. The CDR3 is made up of 15 amino acids. The CDR3 coding sequence is TGCGCCAGCAGCTTGGCCCAGGGCTCCTACAATGAGCAGTTCTTC. Translation gives CASSLAQGSYNEQFF. Drawing the rest from reference TRBV5-1 and TRBJ2-1, the complete variable domain is KAGVTQTPRYLIKTRGQQVTLSCSPISGHRSVSWYQQTPGQGLQFLFEYFSETQRNKGNFPGRFSGRQFSNSRSEMNVSTLELGDSALYLCASSLAQGSYNEQFFGPGTRLTVL.

Many counts were recorded for this clonotype. J is TRBJ2-7 and V is TRBV10-3, with 9 bases lining up with TRBD1. This CDR3 region has 15 residues. The germline V gene has CDR1 ENHRY and CDR2 SYGVKD. J lost 5 bases, V lost 10 bases, and 15 bases had no gene match. CDR3 sequence reads: CATKERGQGNHEQYF. CDR3 in DNA: TGTGCCACCAAAGAGAGGGGACAGGGAAACCACGAGCAGTACTTC.

Comments on this clonotype: A much bigger clone sits one base away, suggesting this may be a read error. The J gene is TRBJ1-3, the V gene TRBV6-1; D remains unclear. V was clipped by 6 bases and J by 2 bases, with 8 bases between them. Per the germline V gene, CDR1 is MNHNS and CDR2 is SASEGT. The CDR3 has 13 amino acids. The CDR3: CASRAGPGNTIYF. DNA for the CDR3: TGTGCCAGCAGGGCAGGTCCTGGAAACACCATATATTTT.

The genes are TRBV15 and TRBJ2-1, with 12 nucleotides matching TRBD2. The length of the CDR3 is 16 residues. CDR1 and CDR2 from the germline V gene are LNHNV and YYDKDF (reference sequence). V lost 0 bases, J lost 10 bases, and 7 bases stayed unmatched. The CDR3 sequence: CATSREGTSGREEQFF. DNA of the CDR3: TGTGCCACCAGCAGAGAAGGGACTAGCGGGCGCGAGGAGCAGTTCTTC.

The chain has TRBV9 and TRBJ2-7, with TRBD1 as a possible D gene (5 bases). Germline V gene sequence: CDR1 SGDLS, CDR2 YYNGEE. CDR3 size: 15 residues. V was shortened by 0 bases and J by 2 bases, with 12 bases between the two germline ends. The CDR3 loop is CASSVAPDRTYEQYF. As DNA, the CDR3 is TGTGCCAGCAGCGTAGCCCCCGACAGAACCTACGAGCAGTACTTC.

This clonotype was seen many times. V and J are TRBV7-2 and TRBJ1-2, with D possibly being TRBD1 (5 bases). The germline gives CDR1 SGHTA, CDR2 FQGNSA. The CDR3 is made up of 11 amino acids. The ends were cut back, 3 bases at V and 8 bases at J, with 7 bases in the middle. CDR3: CASSFWGGYTF. The CDR3 nucleotides read TGTGCCAGCAGCTTTTGGGGCGGCTACACCTTC.

This clonotype was counted a few times. The chain is built from TRBV11-1 and TRBJ2-3; D perhaps matches TRBD2 (7 bases). This CDR3 has 23 residues. The germline V gene has CDR1 SGHAT and CDR2 FQDESV (reference sequence). V was trimmed by 0 bases and J by 0 bases, leaving 31 bases between them. The CDR3 bases are TGTGCCAGCAGCTTAGCCCGTCTTCTTGGCAGGGGAATAGCGGGCTCTAGCACAGATACGCAGTATTTT. It translates to CASSLARLLGRGIAGSSTDTQYF.

Ten or more counts support this clonotype. The gene calls are TRBV28 and TRBJ2-5; D call uncertain. Germline V gene lookup returns CDR1 MDHEN and CDR2 SYDVKM. This CDR3 spans 15 amino acids. Trimming stripped 7 bases from V and 9 bases from J, with 24 bases between. In nucleotides, the CDR3 is TGTGCCAGCACCCCGCGCGGTGCAGCCGCGAGACCCCAGTACTTC. Translated, it gives CASTPRGAAARPQYF.

This clonotype was recorded at least ten times. The V and J genes are TRBV4-3 and TRBJ1-2; D is possibly TRBD1 (6 bases). Trimming removed 2 bases from V and 4 bases from J, with 20 bases in between. The CDR3 is 17 residues long. Germline-derived CDR1 and CDR2 are LGHNA and YSLEER. Written as DNA, the CDR3 is TGCGCCAGCAGCCAAAAACACCAGATGGACAGACGCTATGGCTACACCTTC. Amino acid sequence: CASSQKHQMDRRYGYTF.

On this clonotype: A much larger clone sits a single nucleotide away, making a read error possible. DNA of the CDR3: TGTGCCAGCAGTACCGGGTCAGGGAATATTCAGTACTTC. Amino acid sequence: CASSTGSGNIQYF. The V and J genes are TRBV6-1 and TRBJ2-4, with D possibly matching TRBD1 (5 bases). Trimming cost V 5 bases and J 10 bases, with 15 bases left between them. CDR1 MNHNS and CDR2 SASEGT come from the germline V gene. The CDR3 runs 13 residues.

This clonotype was seen many times. The V and J genes are TRBV15 and TRBJ2-1; 11 nucleotides align to TRBD2. CDR1 and CDR2 from the germline V gene are LNHNV and YYDKDF (reference sequence). V lost 2 bases, J lost 5 bases, and 2 bases stayed unmatched. The CDR3 covers 15 residues. The CDR3 region is CATSRTGLADNEQFF. CDR3 nucleotide sequence: TGTGCCACCAGCAGAACGGGACTAGCGGACAATGAGCAGTTCTTC.

In its sample, this clonotype was seen many times. The chain is built from TRBV4-1 and TRBJ2-2; D uncertain. V was clipped by 4 bases and J by 11 bases, with 11 bases between them. Germline CDR1 and CDR2: MGHRA and YSYEKL. The CDR3 extends over 12 amino acids. CDR3 bases: TGCGCCAGCAGCCGAGCAGAGGATGAGCTGTTTTTT. The encoded protein is CASSRAEDELFF.

The chain joins TRBV19 to TRBJ2-1; 11 bases agree with TRBD2. The CDR3 is made up of 16 amino acids. Germline V gene lookup returns CDR1 LNHDA and CDR2 SQIVND (reference sequence). V gave up 4 bases and J gave up 4 bases; unmatched junction bases: 6. CDR3 in DNA: TGTGCCAGTAGTACACCGGGACTAGCGGTATACAATGAGCAGTTCTTC. Protein: CASSTPGLAVYNEQFF.

The rearrangement uses TRBV7-9 and TRBJ2-1; 7 bases agree with TRBD1. This CDR3 region has 15 residues. V lost 3 bases and J lost 9; bases outside the gene matches: 11. From germline, CDR1 is SEHNR and CDR2 FQNEAQ (reference sequence). The CDR3 DNA is TGTGCCAGCAGCTTGGACAGGAACCCCGTTGCTGAGCAGTTCTTC. Translated, it gives CASSLDRNPVAEQFF.

This clonotype was counted at least ten times. J is TRBJ2-5 and V is TRBV15, with D possibly matching TRBD2 (5 bases). V was pared by 0 bases and J by 3 bases, with 8 bases between. In germline, CDR1 is LNHNV, CDR2 YYDKDF (reference sequence). CDR3 length: 14 amino acids. In nucleotides, the CDR3 is TGTGCCACCAGCAGAGATCTGGGAGAAGAGACCCAGTACTTC. Protein sequence: CATSRDLGEETQYF.

The J gene is TRBJ1-1, the V gene TRBV12-5, with D uncertain. CDR1 LGHNT and CDR2 FRNRAP come from the germline V gene. The length of the CDR3 is 12 residues. The V and J ends lost 0 bases and 6 bases respectively, with 5 bases between them. The CDR3 DNA reads as TGTGCTAGTGGTTTGGTAGGTGCTGAAGCTTTCTTT. It yields the protein CASGLVGAEAFF.

The CDR3 DNA sequence: TGTGCCAGCAGCTTAGAGACAGGCTTGTACCAAGAGACCCAGTACTTC. This sequence encodes CASSLETGLYQETQYF. The chain is built from TRBV7-9 and TRBJ2-5; D is perhaps TRBD1 (6 bases). The CDR3 spans 16 residues. The germline V gene encodes CDR1 SEHNR and CDR2 FQNEAQ (reference sequence). V shed 1 base and J shed 0 bases, with 12 bases lying between them.

V gene TRBV6-2 or TRBV6-3 combines with J gene TRBJ2-7, with 13 bases lining up with TRBD2. Germline V gene sequence: CDR1 MNHEY, CDR2 SVGEGT. This CDR3 spans 17 amino acids. J was trimmed by 5 bases and V by 5 bases; bases with no gene match: 12. Here the CDR3 DNA reads TGTGCCAGCAGTGCCCCGCCTCGACTAGCGGGAGGTCACGAGCAGTACTTC. Its translation: CASSAPPRLAGGHEQYF.